This TCR beta chain was captured in a study of graft-versus-host responses after intestinal transplantation. Study-level information: Recipients had multivisceral, liver-intestinal, or isolated intestinal transplants. Recipients uniformly received anti-thymocyte globulin induction, followed by tacrolimus and steroids for approximately 3 years.

Assay: immunoSEQ multiplex PCR; the TCRdb copy retains only in-frame clones and omits some. The sample carries about 89,000 clones, about 92% recorded once. The V end was cut by 2 bases, the J end by 2 bases, with 10 bases between. The CDR3 spans 13 residues. Per the germline V gene, CDR1 is SQVTM and CDR2 is ANQGSEA. Findings and limits, study-wide: Some GvH clones appeared in ileal mucosa or blood before recipient bone marrow. Allografts of patients with graft-donor T cell macrochimerism showed high graft-versus-host to host-versus-graft clone ratios.

Regarding this clone: Its antigen is not identified.

The chain carries TRBV29-1 and TRBJ2-7; D gene unclear. Sequencing was performed on unstimulated CD8+ T cells sorted from spleen or lymph node cells, taken before intestinal transplant. The TCR originated in a human donor who received an intestinal transplant. The CDR3, as DNA: TGCAGCGTTGAATACGGAGTACCCTACGAGCAGTACTTC. Translated: CSVEYGVPYEQYF.